This T cell receptor beta chain was sequenced during a study of shared clonotypes between healthy human individuals. Germline values: CDR1 MNHNY, CDR2 SVGAGI (reference sequence). Between the trimmed V and J ends, which lost 6 bases and 10 bases, there was a span of 16 bases. The CDR3 is 13 residues long. Generated by immunoSEQ multiplex PCR, the TCRdb table keeps only in-frame clones and is missing some. The sample has over 850,000 clones; around 82% are singletons. The gene calls are TRBV6-6 and TRBJ2-1; possibly TRBD1 or TRBD2 for D (5 bases each). This TCR derives from a man between 18 and 35 years old in good health. Some clones in this sample may be carry-over from other donors' samples. The specimen was memory CD4+ T cells from PBMCs. Subset reported: CD45RA-negative fraction. The CDR3 loop is CASSPNGGGEQFF. The CDR3 coding sequence is TGTGCCAGCAGCCCCAATGGGGGTGGGGAGCAGTTCTTC.